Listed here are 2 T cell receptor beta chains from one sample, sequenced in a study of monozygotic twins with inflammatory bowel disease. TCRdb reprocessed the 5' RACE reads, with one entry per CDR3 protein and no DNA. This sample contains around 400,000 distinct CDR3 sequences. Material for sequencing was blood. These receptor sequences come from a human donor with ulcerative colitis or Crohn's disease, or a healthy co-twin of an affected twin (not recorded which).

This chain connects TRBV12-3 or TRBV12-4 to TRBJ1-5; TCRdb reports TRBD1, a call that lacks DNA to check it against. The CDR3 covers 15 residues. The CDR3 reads CASSPLGGSNQPQHF.

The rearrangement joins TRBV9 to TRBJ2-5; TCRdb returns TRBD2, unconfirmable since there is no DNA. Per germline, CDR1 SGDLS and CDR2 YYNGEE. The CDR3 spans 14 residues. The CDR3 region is CASSPGTRQETQYF. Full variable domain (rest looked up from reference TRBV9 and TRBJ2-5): DSGVTQTPKHLITATGQRVTLRCSPRSGDLSVYWYQQSLDQGLQFLIQYYNGEERAKGNILERFSAQQFPDLHSELNLSSLELGDSALYFCASSPGTRQETQYFGPGTRLLVL.